This T cell receptor beta chain was found in a study of blood T cell repertoires in COVID-19. The CDR3 is 14 amino acids. Germline assignment: CDR1 ENHRY and CDR2 SYGVKD. The ends lost 10 bases at V and 0 bases at J; junction bases unmatched: 3. Clones were read by immunoSEQ multiplex PCR, and TCRdb kept only the in-frame ones, dropping some. The sample lists about 71,000 clones, approximately 92% occurring once. This clonotype was obtained from a woman older than 75 with acute or convalescent COVID-19. The V gene is TRBV10-3, the J gene TRBJ2-2; 9 bases agree with TRBD1. Sequenced: peripheral blood. The CDR3 is CASRDRANTGELFF. Here the CDR3 DNA reads TGTGCCAGCCGGGACAGGGCGAACACCGGGGAGCTGTTTTTT.